Listed here is a single T cell receptor beta chain. The specificity of this receptor is unknown. No base quality values were provided; no much bigger clone lies one nucleotide off. What this sample's treatment or condition label stands for: in vitro stimulation with specific CMV peptide epitopes to enrich CMV-specific T cells. The data stem from a study of T cell repertoires in cytomegalovirus infection (dated by TCRdb to the late 2010s). About the full investigation: Recently identified HLA-C-restricted CMV epitopes, whose presentation resists viral immunomodulation, were targeted by peptide stimulations together with well-studied HLA-B-restricted epitopes. The HLA type of each donor mattered for the analysis, because public TCR beta signatures pointed to carriage of CMV infection along with the matching HLA type. What the authors observed across the whole study: Carriers of CMV infection plus the relevant HLA type were discriminated by the cumulative frequency of public TCR beta family members in the study cohort and in an independent roughly 400-donor cohort. The ex vivo response was dominated by HLA-C-restricted CMV-specific TCR beta clonotypes, which also provided the single most frequent clonotype in two of eight donors.

Sequencing used an Illumina HiSeq 1500. TCRdb applied fastp at Q25 and MiXCR to the public reads, then kept only in-frame beta chains. Each record represents a unique CDR3 protein, reported with the most common genes and DNA among its rows. This sample is represented by about 700,000 distinct CDR3 sequences; about 33% of them were singletons. The ten most abundant clones make up 15% to 20% of the sample. The CDR3 contains 15 residues, cysteine and phenylalanine counted. The entry retains the CDR3 DNA only, 45 bases that are in frame from base 1. The germline V gene sets CDR1 to MDHEN and CDR2 to SYDVKM. Relative to germline, V is 3 bases shorter and J is 8 bases shorter, with 17 bases between their ends.

Specimen: cultured PBMCs, collected from culture after CMV antigen stimulation. The clonotype comes from a human donor in good health (CMV status not recorded). Some clones in this sample may be carry-over from other donors' samples. The chain is encoded by TRBV28 joined to TRBJ2-1; the D segment could be TRBD1, given 5 matching bases. The encoded CDR3 is CASSFAGRGSDEQFF. The DNA sequence is given as TGTGCCAGCAGTTTCGCCGGTAGGGGCAGCGATGAGCAGTTCTTC.